This T cell receptor beta chain was found in a study of identical twins. TCRdb called the 5' RACE reads again in MiXCR, with one record for every CDR3 protein. This sample has around 690,000 distinct CDR3 sequences, with roughly 20% found just once. V shed 5 bases, J shed 4 bases, and the junction held 12 bases outside the gene matches. The germline gives CDR1 MNHEY, CDR2 SVGEGT. This CDR3 is built from 17 residues. Study-level results: Out-of-frame alpha sequences shared by twins were enriched for low generation probability.

On this clonotype itself: What it binds is unknown.

This same sample was also part of a study on T cells expressing NK-cell markers.

This sequence originates from a woman in her late teens or twenties in good health. Specimen: PBMCs. This chain uses TRBV6-2 or TRBV6-3 with TRBJ2-1; TRBD2 agrees at 9 bases. In DNA form, the CDR3 reads TGTGCCAGCAGTAGTGCCCCCCTAGCGGGGCTATACAATGAGCAGTTCTTC. It translates to CASSSAPLAGLYNEQFF.